This T cell receptor beta chain comes out of a study of T cell repertoires in cytomegalovirus infection. Study observations and caveats: The response measured ex vivo was dominated by TCR beta clonotypes (HLA-C-restricted and CMV-specific). People with CMV and the relevant HLA were identified by cumulative public TCR beta family frequency.

Concerning this clonotype: Its target is unknown.

TCRdb redid the calling of the reads with MiXCR, one entry per CDR3 protein. The table has about 230,000 distinct CDR3 sequences, over 20% seen once. This CDR3 region has 14 residues. Trimming shortened V by 8 bases and J by 5 bases, and 19 bases separated the two germline ends. This sequence was found in a human donor in good health (CMV status not recorded). Some clones in this sample may be carry-over from other donors' samples. The J gene is TRBJ1-1, the V gene TRBV5-3, with TRBD1 as a possible D gene (5 bases). TRBV5-3 is an open reading frame whose function is uncertain. Sample: CD8+ T cells from PBMCs. CDR3 loop: CASSVADGGTEAFF. As DNA, the CDR3 is TGTGCCAGCAGCGTAGCCGATGGGGGGACTGAAGCTTTCTTT.